This T cell receptor (beta chain) appears in the sequencing data of a study of blood T cells in healthy people across ages. Whole-study context: About one barcoded beta molecule was captured per two T cells (by template switching). Regarding the study as a whole: Changes in expanded clonotypes were possibly confounded, as the CMV status of donors was unknown. Estimated diversity, derived from one million T cells, was regarded as an underestimate.

PCR was performed a second time for roughly 7 to 12 cycles using a sample-barcoded 5' primer and a J-beta primer mix. TCRdb re-derived calls from the 5' RACE reads in MiXCR, one entry per CDR3 protein. The sample gives fewer than 900,000 distinct CDR3 sequences, roughly 47% of which show up once; around a fifth is in the top ten. Peripheral blood samples of approximately 10 milliliters were drawn from each donor. About this clonotype itself: Its antigen is currently unknown.

CDR3 length: 16 residues. The V segment lost 4 bases and the J segment 4 bases; nucleotides outside the gene matches: 12. Per germline, CDR1 LGHNA and CDR2 YNFKEQ. The chain links TRBV4-2 to TRBJ2-5; TRBD2 aligns across 7 bases. The clonotype was recovered from a woman aged 60-70 years in good health. Sequences were obtained from blood. The CDR3 bases are TGTGCCAGCAGCCCTGGGGCGGGAGAAGCGGGAGAGACCCAGTACTTC. It codes for CASSPGAGEAGETQYF.